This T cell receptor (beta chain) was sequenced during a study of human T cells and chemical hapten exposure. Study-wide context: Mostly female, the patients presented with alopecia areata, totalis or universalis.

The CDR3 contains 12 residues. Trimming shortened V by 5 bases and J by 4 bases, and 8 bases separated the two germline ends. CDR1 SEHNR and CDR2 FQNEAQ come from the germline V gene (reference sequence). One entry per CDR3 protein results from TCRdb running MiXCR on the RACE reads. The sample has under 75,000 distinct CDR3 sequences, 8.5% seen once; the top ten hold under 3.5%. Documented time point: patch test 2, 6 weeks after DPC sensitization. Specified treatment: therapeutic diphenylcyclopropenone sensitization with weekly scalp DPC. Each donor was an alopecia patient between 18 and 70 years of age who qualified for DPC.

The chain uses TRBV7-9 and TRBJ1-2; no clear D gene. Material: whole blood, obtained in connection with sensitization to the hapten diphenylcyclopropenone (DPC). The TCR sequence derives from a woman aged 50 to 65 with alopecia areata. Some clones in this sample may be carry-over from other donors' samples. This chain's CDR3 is CASSVNGYGYTF. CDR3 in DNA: TGTGCCAGCAGCGTCAACGGCTATGGCTACACCTTC.